The 8 T cell receptor beta chains in this list originate from one sample, sequenced in a study of identical twins. TCRdb ran MiXCR on the 5' RACE reads and lists one entry per CDR3 protein. This table holds around 490,000 distinct CDR3 sequences, approximately 16% found once. This sample was also put to use in a study of yellow fever vaccine responses in identical twins.

Sequenced: CD4+ T cells sorted from blood. These receptors were obtained from a woman aged 18-29 years in good health.

This clonotype was seen at least ten times. This chain links TRBV5-1 with TRBJ2-3; 7 bases map to TRBD1. Germline V gene sequence: CDR1 SGHRS, CDR2 YFSETQ. The CDR3 sequence is 15 residues long. V dropped 0 bases and J dropped 3; count of bases not matched to a gene: 4. The CDR3 region has the DNA TGCGCCAGCAGCTTGGGACAGGGTCCAACAGATACGCAGTATTTT. Amino acid sequence: CASSLGQGPTDTQYF.

This clonotype was recorded a few times. The chain combines TRBV6-1 with TRBJ2-5, with D possibly TRBD1 on 6 matching bases. The length of the CDR3 is 15 residues. The ends were cut back, 6 bases at V and 5 bases at J, with 19 bases in the middle. CDR1 is MNHNS and CDR2 is SASEGT in the germline V gene. This chain's CDR3 is CASRQMGTGSETQYF. DNA for the CDR3: TGTGCCAGCAGACAGATGGGTACAGGGAGTGAGACCCAGTACTTC.

The V and J genes are TRBV5-6 and TRBJ2-7, with 8 nucleotides matching TRBD1. The CDR3 is 16 residues long. With V trimmed by 0 bases and J by 2 bases, 7 bases remained unmatched. Germline values: CDR1 SGHDT, CDR2 YYEEEE. The CDR3 DNA is TGTGCCAGCAGCTTGGACCCCGGACAGGGTCCCTACGAGCAGTACTTC. Translating it yields CASSLDPGQGPYEQYF.

This clonotype has only a few counts. The chain couples TRBV6-5 to TRBJ1-1; the D gene is possibly TRBD1 (5 bases). The length of the CDR3 is 14 residues. Deletions cut 2 bases from V and 1 base from J, with 8 bases between. The V gene's germline CDR1 is MNHEY and CDR2 SVGAGI. CDR3 residues: CASSYAGTNTEAFF. In DNA, the CDR3 is TGTGCCAGCAGTTACGCAGGGACGAACACTGAAGCTTTCTTT.

This clonotype has just a few counts. This chain uses TRBV20-1 with TRBJ2-1, with a weak D call TRBD1 (7 bases). This CDR3 spans 15 amino acids. V gave up 3 bases and J gave up 8 bases, with 20 bases separating them. CDR1 and CDR2 from the germline V gene are DFQATT and SNEGSKA (reference sequence). The CDR3, as DNA: TGCAGTGCTAGGGGGAAACAGGGGACTCTCCATGAGCAGTTCTTC. Translation gives CSARGKQGTLHEQFF.

This rearrangement joins TRBV10-3 to TRBJ1-1, with TRBD1 matching over 8 bases. V lost 5 bases and J lost 1; bases outside the gene matches: 6. This CDR3 is 15 amino acids long. Germline V gene sequence: CDR1 ENHRY, CDR2 SYGVKD. For the CDR3, the DNA is TGTGCCATCAGTACACTGGGGACAGGGAACACTGAAGCTTTCTTT. Protein product: CAISTLGTGNTEAFF.

In its sample, this clonotype was seen many times. The rearrangement links TRBV3-1 to TRBJ2-2; 13 positions agree with TRBD2. CDR1 and CDR2 (germline): LGHDT, YNNKEL (reference sequence). Germline trimming cut 4 bases from V and 4 bases from J; bases unmatched to any gene: 3. The CDR3 is 16 amino acids. The CDR3 coding sequence is TGTGCCAGCAGCCGCGGGACTAGCGGGACCACCGGGGAGCTGTTTTTT. Translated: CASSRGTSGTTGELFF.

This clonotype was detected many times. A junction boundary mismatches the germline segment, possibly from a read error. This chain joins TRBV12-3 or TRBV12-4 and TRBJ1-5, with D unclear. This CDR3 region has 13 residues. The CDR3 nucleotides read TGTGCCAGCAGTCTAGCCGTATATCAGCCCCAGCATTTT. Its protein product is CASSLAVYQPQHF.